Sequencing of this T cell receptor beta chain was carried out in a study of OX40 agonist ivuxolimab in advanced cancers. Study context: Patients were under 90% male with ages about 20 to 79, mean 60.

Study-level findings and limits: The study did not work out the antigen specificity of the expanded peripheral T cells. Low normalized clonal expansion also occurred in some nonresponding patients.

Details on this clone: The antigen is not known.

V was shortened by 5 bases and J by 0 bases, with 14 bases between the two germline ends. Germline CDR1 SGHAT, CDR2 FQNNGV. The CDR3 is 17 amino acids. With baseline, cycle 4 day 1, and cycle 7 day 1 as timepoints, blood was sampled. Assay used: immunoSEQ multiplex PCR; TCRdb lists only in-frame clones, some missing. The profile shows fewer than 65,000 clones, around 90% of them singletons. The rearrangement uses TRBV11-2 and TRBJ2-6; no clear D gene. The source material was CD4+ or CD8+ T cells sorted from blood, sampled in a trial of the OX40 agonist ivuxolimab. The origin of this receptor is an adult with an advanced solid tumor such as melanoma, head and neck, liver or kidney cancer. The CDR3 region is CASSLVRWASGANVLTF. CDR3 DNA sequence: TGTGCCAGCAGCCTAGTCCGTTGGGCCTCTGGGGCCAACGTCCTGACTTTC.